This entry lists 32 T cell receptor beta chains sequenced from one sample in a study of T cell changes during pregnancy in multiple sclerosis. The protocol was immunoSEQ multiplex PCR, while the TCRdb copy is restricted to in-frame clones and leaves out a portion. Among approximately 70,000 clones listed, approximately 90% were seen once. The sample was peripheral blood, taken in the first trimester of pregnancy. These receptors all stem from a female donor in good health, enrolled as a control in a pregnancy study.

The chain is built from TRBV6-5 and TRBJ2-1; D may be TRBD2 (7 bases). Germline lookup yields CDR1 MNHEY and CDR2 SVGAGI. The CDR3 has 12 amino acids. Trimming stripped 2 bases from V and 10 bases from J, with 9 bases between. This chain's CDR3 is CASSYGGAEQFF. CDR3 nucleotides: TGTGCCAGCAGTTACGGGGGGGCCGAGCAGTTCTTC.

The chain employs TRBV10-1 and TRBJ2-5; TRBD2 matches 8 bases. CDR1 WNHNN and CDR2 SYGVQD come from the germline V gene (reference sequence). This CDR3 has 12 residues. DNA of the CDR3: TGCGCGTCCCGGGAGGGCCTGGAGACCCAGTACTTC. It yields the protein CASREGLETQYF.

Only one count was recorded for this clone. The chain links TRBV27 to TRBJ2-3; D is ambiguous. In germline, CDR1 is MNHEY, CDR2 SMNVEV (reference sequence). There are 11 residues in the CDR3. V shed 8 bases and J shed 4 bases, with 7 bases lying between them. The CDR3 sequence is CASVLADTQYF. The CDR3 nucleotides are TGTGCCAGCGTTCTCGCAGATACGCAGTATTTT.

This chain uses TRBV27 with TRBJ2-7, with D possibly TRBD1 on 6 matching bases. Trimming left V 3 bases short and J 2 bases short, with 20 bases between. CDR3 length equals 17 residues. Germline CDR1 and CDR2: MNHEY and SMNVEV (reference sequence). The CDR3 protein is CASSFRRAAGVPYEQYF. The CDR3 DNA reads TGTGCCAGCAGTTTCCGGCGGGCTGCAGGGGTACCCTACGAGCAGTACTTC.

This clone was seen a single time. V gene TRBV6-5 combines with J gene TRBJ1-2; D is ambiguous. V dropped 3 bases and J dropped 4 bases, with 12 bases sitting between them. The CDR3 consists of 14 residues. Germline V gives CDR1 MNHEY, CDR2 SVGAGI. The CDR3 nucleotides read TGTGCCAGCAGTTATCGCGATTTTGGCTATGGCTACACCTTC. Its translation: CASSYRDFGYGYTF.

The chain recombines TRBV28 with TRBJ2-5; D perhaps matches TRBD2 (6 bases). The CDR3 consists of 14 residues. Germline CDR1 reads MDHEN; CDR2 reads SYDVKM. The germline V and J ends were trimmed by 6 bases and 4 bases, with 15 bases remaining between them. As DNA, the CDR3 is TGTGCCAGCAGCACGACTTTGGGGGGAGAGACCCAGTACTTC. It translates to CASSTTLGGETQYF.

For the CDR3, the DNA is TGCGCCAGCAGTGAGTCAACGGCTAGCGGCGAAGAGACCCAGTACTTC. Translated: CASSESTASGEETQYF. V is TRBV10-2 and J is TRBJ2-5; 7 bases are shared with TRBD2. CDR1 WSHSY and CDR2 SAAADI come from the germline V gene. The CDR3 covers 16 residues. The V gene end was trimmed by 0 bases and the J gene end by 3 bases; junction bases not matched to a gene: 7.

The genes are TRBV27 and TRBJ1-5; 7 bases align to TRBD1. The trim removed 6 bases at V and 4 bases at J, leaving 12 bases unmatched. Per the germline V gene, CDR1 is MNHEY and CDR2 is SMNVEV (reference sequence). The CDR3 runs to 16 residues. This CDR3 reads CASRRADRPLNQPQHF. For the CDR3, the DNA is TGTGCCAGCAGAAGAGCGGACAGGCCTTTGAATCAGCCCCAGCATTTT.

The V gene is TRBV29-1, the J gene TRBJ2-3; D gene unclear. In germline, CDR1 is SQVTM, CDR2 ANQGSEA. The CDR3 is 11 residues long. V was cut by 6 bases and J by 4 bases, with 8 bases left in between. As DNA, the CDR3 is TGCAGCGTCGACTCGTCAGATACGCAGTATTTT. Its translation: CSVDSSDTQYF.

The rearrangement links TRBV28 to TRBJ2-2; tentatively, D is TRBD1 (6 bases). The CDR3 has 14 amino acids. V was pared by 5 bases and J by 1 base, with 8 bases between. CDR1 MDHEN and CDR2 SYDVKM come from the germline V gene. This chain's CDR3 is CASSLTGNTGELFF. CDR3 nucleotides: TGTGCCAGCAGTCTGACAGGGAACACCGGGGAGCTGTTTTTT. Using reference TRBV28 and TRBJ2-2 for the parts outside the CDR3, the full variable domain is DVKVTQSSRYLVKRTGEKVFLECVQDMDHENMFWYRQDPGLGLRLIYFSYDVKMKEKGDIPEGYSVSREKKERFSLILESASTNQTSMYLCASSLTGNTGELFFGEGSRLTVL.

DNA for the CDR3: TGCGCCAGCAGCCAAGGCCTATACAATGAGCAGTTCTTC. It translates to CASSQGLYNEQFF. The chain uses TRBV4-1 and TRBJ2-1; D not certain. The CDR3 totals 13 residues. V dropped 1 base and J dropped 4 bases, with 5 bases sitting between them. The germline V gene has CDR1 MGHRA and CDR2 YSYEKL.

The V call is TRBV4-2, the J call TRBJ1-4, with no clear D. Germline-derived CDR1 and CDR2 are LGHNA and YNFKEQ. With 4 bases removed from V and 7 bases from J, the gap between germline ends came to 13 bases. The CDR3 sequence is 14 residues long. CDR3 loop: CASSRVEPFEKLFF. For the CDR3, the DNA is TGTGCCAGCAGCCGCGTCGAGCCGTTTGAAAAACTGTTTTTT.

V and J are TRBV4-2 and TRBJ2-5, with D maybe TRBD2 (5 bases). Germline V gene sequence: CDR1 LGHNA, CDR2 YNFKEQ. This CDR3 contains 15 residues. Trimming removed 3 bases at V and 5 bases at J, with 16 bases between. CDR3 DNA: TGTGCCAGCAGCCAGGCTCCCCGGGATGTCGAGACCCAGTACTTC. Translation gives CASSQAPRDVETQYF.

V usage is TRBV28 and J usage is TRBJ2-7; 11 bases are shared with TRBD2. Trimming cost V 5 bases and J 6 bases; bases outside gene matches: 15. Germline values: CDR1 MDHEN, CDR2 SYDVKM. The CDR3 totals 17 residues. CDR3 amino acids: CASSPRGFLAGGAEQYF. In DNA, the CDR3 is TGTGCCAGCAGTCCAAGGGGATTCCTAGCGGGAGGAGCCGAGCAGTACTTC.

The J gene is TRBJ2-1, the V gene TRBV2; possibly TRBD1 for D (6 bases). This CDR3 region has 12 residues. The germline V gene has CDR1 SNHLY and CDR2 FYNNEI. Deletions cut 5 bases from V and 9 bases from J, with 11 bases between. The CDR3 region is CASSFTGFEQFF. The CDR3 nucleotides are TGTGCCAGCAGTTTCACAGGGTTTGAGCAGTTCTTC.

There are a few counts of this clone. The chain combines TRBV28 with TRBJ1-1; unclear D gene. CDR1 and CDR2 (germline): MDHEN, SYDVKM. The V end lost 1 base, the J end lost 6 bases, and 3 bases lay between the germline ends. This CDR3 is built from 11 residues. The CDR3 DNA reads TGTGCCAGCAGTTTATCCTCTGAAGCTTTCTTT. It is translated as CASSLSSEAFF.

The CDR3 sequence is CASSRTPGIGEQFF. DNA of the CDR3: TGCGCCAGCAGCCGAACCCCGGGGATCGGTGAGCAGTTCTTC. The V call is TRBV5-1, the J call TRBJ2-1, with D perhaps matching TRBD2 (5 bases). CDR1 is SGHRS and CDR2 is YFSETQ in the germline V gene. Trimming cost V 4 bases and J 9 bases, with 17 bases left between them. This CDR3 spans 14 amino acids.

This chain joins TRBV27 and TRBJ2-1; TRBD2 matches 9 bases. CDR3 length equals 18 residues. V was clipped by 2 bases and J by 5 bases; unmatched bases: 13. Per the germline V gene, CDR1 is MNHEY and CDR2 is SMNVEV (reference sequence). In DNA, the CDR3 is TGTGCCAGCAGTTTACCGCCTCGGGCGGGAGGGTACAACAATGAGCAGTTCTTC. Translation: CASSLPPRAGGYNNEQFF.

The J gene is TRBJ2-1, the V gene TRBV5-6, with TRBD2 matching over 7 bases. Germline trimming cut 4 bases from V and 3 bases from J; bases unmatched to any gene: 7. Germline CDR1 and CDR2: SGHDT and YYEEEE. The CDR3 consists of 15 residues. For the CDR3, the DNA is TGTGCCAGCAGCCTACTAGCGCAATACTACAATGAGCAGTTCTTC. Translated, it gives CASSLLAQYYNEQFF.

The CDR3 is CASSLVENTGELFF. The CDR3 DNA reads TGTGCCAGCAGCTTAGTAGAGAACACCGGGGAGCTGTTTTTT. This rearrangement joins TRBV5-4 to TRBJ2-2; D is ambiguous. The CDR3 runs to 14 residues. The germline V gene has CDR1 SGHNT and CDR2 YYREEE (reference sequence). The V gene lost 2 bases and the J gene lost 1 base, with 6 bases spanning the gap.

This clone was detected a few times. The chain recombines TRBV6-5 with TRBJ1-1; unclear D gene. V dropped 2 bases and J dropped 1 base, with 8 bases sitting between them. This CDR3 has 14 residues. The germline V gene has CDR1 MNHEY and CDR2 SVGAGI. CDR3 sequence: CASSYRLTNTEAFF. The CDR3 nucleotides are TGTGCCAGCAGTTACAGACTTACGAACACTGAAGCTTTCTTT.

The chain recombines TRBV6-5 with TRBJ2-6; D might be TRBD2 (6 bases). Germline V CDR1 and CDR2: MNHEY, SVGAGI. CDR3 size: 15 residues. V shed 2 bases and J shed 4 bases, with 9 bases lying between them. The CDR3 bases are TGTGCCAGCAGTTACGGGGGGTCCGGGGCCAACGTCCTGACTTTC. This codes for CASSYGGSGANVLTF.

V gene TRBV4-1 combines with J gene TRBJ1-5; TRBD1 matches at 7 bases. The CDR3 has 16 residues. Trimming at V came to 1 base and at J to 4 bases, leaving 7 bases not matched to a gene. Germline V CDR1 and CDR2: MGHRA, YSYEKL. The DNA of the CDR3 is TGCGCCAGCAGCCAAGTCCAGACAGGGATGAATCAGCCCCAGCATTTT. Its protein is CASSQVQTGMNQPQHF.

The rearrangement joins TRBV5-6 to TRBJ2-3, with TRBD2 matching over 10 bases. The CDR3 is made up of 16 amino acids. Trimming took 4 bases from V and 0 from J; bases not matched to a gene: 5. From germline, CDR1 is SGHDT and CDR2 YYEEEE. The chain's CDR3 is CASSRASGRSTDTQYF. The CDR3 DNA reads TGTGCCAGCAGCCGGGCTAGCGGGAGAAGCACAGATACGCAGTATTTT.

The genes are TRBV5-5 and TRBJ2-7, with 8 bases that match TRBD1. Trimming removed 3 bases from V and 3 bases from J; junction bases left unmatched: 8. This CDR3 comprises 15 residues. From germline, CDR1 is SGHKS and CDR2 YYEKEE (reference sequence). The CDR3 region is CASSYRAGGIYEQYF. CDR3 coding DNA: TGTGCCAGCAGCTACAGGGCAGGGGGCATCTACGAGCAGTACTTC.

The chain recombines TRBV4-1 with TRBJ2-3; TRBD1 matches at 12 bases. Germline V gene sequence: CDR1 MGHRA, CDR2 YSYEKL. V gave up 4 bases and J gave up 4 bases; unmatched junction bases: 12. This CDR3 has 18 amino acids. The CDR3 coding sequence is TGCGCCAGCAGCCTCCCCGGGTCCGGGACAGGGGGCGCAGATACGCAGTATTTT. Its protein product is CASSLPGSGTGGADTQYF.

This chain connects TRBV15 to TRBJ2-2; D remains unclear. The CDR3 length is 18 residues. Germline loops: CDR1 LNHNV, CDR2 YYDKDF (reference sequence). Between the trimmed V and J ends, which lost 1 base and 2 bases, there was a span of 17 bases. The chain's CDR3 is CATSRGDLGSENTGELFF. The CDR3, as DNA: TGTGCCACCAGCAGAGGCGATCTCGGGTCCGAAAACACCGGGGAGCTGTTTTTT.

The V gene is TRBV2, the J gene TRBJ1-6; D is ambiguous. V was pared by 7 bases and J by 7 bases, with 5 bases between. This CDR3 has 11 amino acids. CDR1 is SNHLY, CDR2 FYNNEI, per germline. CDR3 in DNA: TGTGCCAGCACCCCAAATTCACCCCTCCACTTT. Translating it yields CASTPNSPLHF.

This clone was detected only once. The chain is built from TRBV27 and TRBJ1-1; 8 nucleotides line up with TRBD1. J lost 2 bases, V lost 3 bases, and 11 bases had no gene match. Per germline, CDR1 MNHEY and CDR2 SMNVEV (reference sequence). The CDR3 length is 17 residues. The chain's CDR3 is CASSFDRGGEINTEAFF. In DNA form, the CDR3 reads TGTGCCAGCAGTTTCGACAGGGGTGGAGAAATTAACACTGAAGCTTTCTTT.

The chain employs TRBV7-9 and TRBJ1-2, with TRBD1 matching over 9 bases. Germline V lookup: CDR1 SEHNR, CDR2 FQNEAQ (reference sequence). J was trimmed by 7 bases and V by 5 bases; bases with no gene match: 11. The CDR3 is 15 amino acids. The CDR3 bases are TGTGCCAGCAGCCTCGGTGCGGGACAGGGTAGTGGCTACACCTTC. Encoded protein: CASSLGAGQGSGYTF.

The chain links TRBV18 to TRBJ2-5; a possible D gene is TRBD1 (5 bases). The germline V and J ends were trimmed by 6 bases and 2 bases, with 10 bases remaining between them. This CDR3 has 13 residues. The germline CDR1 and CDR2 sequences are KGHSH and LQKENI. Here the CDR3 reads CASSPDRQETQYF. The CDR3 DNA reads as TGTGCCAGCTCTCCTGACAGACAAGAGACCCAGTACTTC.

The V and J genes are TRBV7-8 and TRBJ2-7; no clear D gene. The CDR3 spans 14 residues. V was pared by 2 bases and J by 3 bases, with 11 bases between. Germline values: CDR1 SGHVS, CDR2 FQNEAQ. The CDR3 here is CASSLTNTVYEQYF. The CDR3 nucleotides read TGTGCCAGCAGCTTAACGAACACAGTCTACGAGCAGTACTTC.